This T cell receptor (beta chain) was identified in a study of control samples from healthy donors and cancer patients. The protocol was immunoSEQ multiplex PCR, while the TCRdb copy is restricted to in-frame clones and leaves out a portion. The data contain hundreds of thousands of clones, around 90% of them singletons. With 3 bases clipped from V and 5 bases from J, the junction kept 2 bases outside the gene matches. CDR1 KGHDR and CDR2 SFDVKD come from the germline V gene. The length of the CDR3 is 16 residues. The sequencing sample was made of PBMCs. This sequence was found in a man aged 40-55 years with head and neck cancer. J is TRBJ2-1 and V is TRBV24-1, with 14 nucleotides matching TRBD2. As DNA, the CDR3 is TGTGCCACCAGTGATCCGGGACTAGCGGGAGACAATGAGCAGTTCTTC. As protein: CATSDPGLAGDNEQFF.